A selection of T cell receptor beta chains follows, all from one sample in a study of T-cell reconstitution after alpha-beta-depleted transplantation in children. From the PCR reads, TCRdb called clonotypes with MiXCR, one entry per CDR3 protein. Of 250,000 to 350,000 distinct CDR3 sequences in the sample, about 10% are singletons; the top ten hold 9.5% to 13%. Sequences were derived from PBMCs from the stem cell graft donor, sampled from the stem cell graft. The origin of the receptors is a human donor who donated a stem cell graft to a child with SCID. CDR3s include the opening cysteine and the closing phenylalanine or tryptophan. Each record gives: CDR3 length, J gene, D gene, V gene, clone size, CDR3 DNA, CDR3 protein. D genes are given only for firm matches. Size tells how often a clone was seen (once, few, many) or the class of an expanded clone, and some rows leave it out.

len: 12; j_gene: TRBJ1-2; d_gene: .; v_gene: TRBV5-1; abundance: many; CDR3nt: TGCGCCAGCAGCAGTCTTAACTATGGCTACACCTTC; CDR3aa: CASSSLNYGYTF
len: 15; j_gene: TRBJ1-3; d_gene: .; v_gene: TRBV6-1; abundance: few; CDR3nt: TGTGCCAGCAGTGAACGACAAACCTCTGGAAACACCATATATTTT; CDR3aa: CASSERQTSGNTIYF
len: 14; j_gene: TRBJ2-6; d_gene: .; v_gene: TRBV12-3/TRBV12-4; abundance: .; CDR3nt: TGTGCCAGCAGATACAACTCTGGGGCCAACGTCCTGACTTTC; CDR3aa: CASRYNSGANVLTF
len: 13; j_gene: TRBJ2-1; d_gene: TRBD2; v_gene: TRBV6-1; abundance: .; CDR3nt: TGTGCCAGCACCCCACTAGCGGACAACGAGCAGTTCTTC; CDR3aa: CASTPLADNEQFF
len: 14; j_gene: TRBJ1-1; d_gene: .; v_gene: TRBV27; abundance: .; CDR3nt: TGTGCCAGCAGTTTATCGTTGGGGTACACTGAAGCTTTCTTT; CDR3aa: CASSLSLGYTEAFF
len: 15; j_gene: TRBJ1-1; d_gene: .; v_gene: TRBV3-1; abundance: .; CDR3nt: TGTGCCAGCAGCCGAAGTGCGGCAGACAACACTGAAGCTTTCTTT; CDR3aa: CASSRSAADNTEAFF
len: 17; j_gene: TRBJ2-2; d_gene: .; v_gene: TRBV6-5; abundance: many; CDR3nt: TGTGCCAGCAGTTACTCGGGGGGCACTAGGAGCACCGGGGAGCTGTTTTTT; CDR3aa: CASSYSGGTRSTGELFF
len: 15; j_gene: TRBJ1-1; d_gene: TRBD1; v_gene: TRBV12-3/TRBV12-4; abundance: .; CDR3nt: TGTGCCAGCAGTTCCTCCTCAGGGGGGAACACTGAAGCTTTCTTT; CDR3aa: CASSSSSGGNTEAFF
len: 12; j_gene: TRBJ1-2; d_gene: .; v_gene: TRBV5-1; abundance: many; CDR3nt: TGCGCCAGCAGCTTCCAAAACTATGGCTACACCTTC; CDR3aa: CASSFQNYGYTF
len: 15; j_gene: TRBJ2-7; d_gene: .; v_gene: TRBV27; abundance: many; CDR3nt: TGTGCCAGCAGTTTGAGTTGGCAGGCCTCCTACGAGCAGTACTTC; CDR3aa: CASSLSWQASYEQYF
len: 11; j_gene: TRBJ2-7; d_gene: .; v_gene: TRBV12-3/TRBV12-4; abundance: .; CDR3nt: TGTGCCAGCAGTGTAGTCGGGGAGCAGTACTTC; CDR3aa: CASSVVGEQYF
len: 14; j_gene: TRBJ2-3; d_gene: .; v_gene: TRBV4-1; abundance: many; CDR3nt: TGCGCCAGCAGCCAGTCCTACAACACAGATACGCAGTATTTT; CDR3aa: CASSQSYNTDTQYF
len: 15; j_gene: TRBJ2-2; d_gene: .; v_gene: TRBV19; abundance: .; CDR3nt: TGTGCCAGTAGCACAGTGCCCGCGAACACCGGGGAGCTGTTTTTT; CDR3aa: CASSTVPANTGELFF
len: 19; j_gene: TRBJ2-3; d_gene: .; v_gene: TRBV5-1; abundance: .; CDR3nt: TGCGCCAGCAGCTTGGCAGGGTTGGCTAGTGGAACTAGCACAGATACGCAGTATTTT; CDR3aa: CASSLAGLASGTSTDTQYF
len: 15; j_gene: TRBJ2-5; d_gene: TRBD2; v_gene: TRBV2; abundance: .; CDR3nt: TGTGCCAGCAGTGAAAGCGGGGGGGCGGGAGAGACCCAGTACTTC; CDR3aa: CASSESGGAGETQYF
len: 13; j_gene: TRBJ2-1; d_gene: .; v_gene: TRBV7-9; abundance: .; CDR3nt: TGTGCCAGCAGTTCACCACAGGGCCATGAGCAGTTCTTC; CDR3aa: CASSSPQGHEQFF
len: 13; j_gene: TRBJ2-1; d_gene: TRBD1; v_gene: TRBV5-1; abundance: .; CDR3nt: TGCGCCAGCAGCTTCCCAGGGGGTGTTGAGCAGTTCTTC; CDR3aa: CASSFPGGVEQFF
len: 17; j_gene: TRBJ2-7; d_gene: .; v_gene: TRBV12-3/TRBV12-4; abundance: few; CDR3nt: TGTGCCAGCCCCCCGCCGGGCCTATATAGGACAGCCTACGAGCAGTACTTC; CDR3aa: CASPPPGLYRTAYEQYF
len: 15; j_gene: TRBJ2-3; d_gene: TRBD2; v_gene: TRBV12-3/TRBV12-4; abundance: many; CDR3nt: TGTGCCAGCAGTTTAGTTGCGGGGGGGACAGATACGCAGTATTTT; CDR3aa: CASSLVAGGTDTQYF
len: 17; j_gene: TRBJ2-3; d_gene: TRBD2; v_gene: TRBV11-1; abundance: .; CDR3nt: TGTGCCAGCAGCCCTTGGAGCGGGGGGGTGAACACAGATACGCAGTATTTT; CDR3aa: CASSPWSGGVNTDTQYF